This record concerns one TCR beta chain sequence. This clonotype was counted between two and nine times. Its antigen target is currently unknown. It has no much larger one-base neighbor in the sample; base qualities were not kept. The library relied on 5' RACE. The sequencing machine was an Illumina HiSeq 2500. A second PCR of 7 to 11 cycles was performed with a sample-barcoded 5' primer and a J-beta primer mix. A template-switch 5' adaptor carrying 12 random nucleotides introduced a unique molecular identifier onto each TCR beta cDNA molecule. Each sample yielded at least 2.5 million CDR3-containing paired-end reads. All of the RNA was converted into first-strand cDNA using the Mint cDNA synthesis kit, with a TRBC-specific oligonucleotide serving as the primer. After uracil-DNA glycosylase treatment, a first 18-cycle PCR used universal primers M1SS and BC2_uni_R on all cDNA. Per the source publication's procedure: For normalization, 1 million high-quality reads were randomly selected from each sample, with every read carrying a distinct molecular identifier. Instead of being binned into consensus sequences, reads that shared molecular identifiers were thrown out. MiTCR, set to a Q25 quality threshold and the strictest error-elimination algorithm, was used for CDR3 identification, clonotype clustering and error correction. A nonparametric unseen species model with Euler transformation was used to estimate a lower bound on total TCR beta diversity. TCRdb reanalyzed the raw reads on its own, using fastp at Q25 for trimming and MiXCR for clone calling, and kept in-frame beta chains. A single entry per CDR3 protein holds the most common genes and DNA from its merged rows. V and J calls and clone size were set by TCRdb, not the authors. This sample is represented by hundreds of thousands of distinct CDR3 sequences; about 53% of them were singletons. Around 37% of the sample comes from the top ten.

The donors were roughly 38 Caucasian individuals from Russia, aged roughly 6 to 90 years, who were systemically healthy. Ten milliliters of peripheral blood were drawn from each donor into EDTA-treated Vacutainer tubes. Ficoll-Paque density-gradient centrifugation was used to isolate PBMCs, with at least 6.5 million per sample. Trizol reagent was used to extract total RNA from PBMCs, with at least 5.5 micrograms per sample. The percentages of naive CD45RAhigh/CD27high T cells were determined by flow cytometry on a PBMC aliquot from every donor. The V end loses 5 bases and the J end loses 0 bases, and a stretch of 17 bases separates them. The germline V gene (reference sequence) supplies CDR1 SEHNR and CDR2 FQNEAQ. From its cysteine to its phenylalanine, the CDR3 spans 16 amino acids. The retained sequence is limited to the CDR3, 48 bases, with the frame set at the first base. This sample was included in a study of blood T cells in healthy people across ages (dated by TCRdb to between 2014 and 2017). At the level of the whole study: Template switching captured roughly one uniquely barcoded TCR beta cDNA molecule per two T cells in model experiments. Age-related changes in TCR beta repertoire diversity were measured in the study by deep sequencing normalized with unique cDNA molecular identifiers. Donors were grouped into four age groups: young (average about 15 years), middle-aged (roughly 37), aged (about 59) and long-lived (approximately 81). To avoid experimental bias, donors of different ages were spread randomly across the sequencing lanes. For two donors (one aged 18 to 30 and one aged 80 or older), the study analyzed two additional independent replicas of 1 million unique cDNA reads from the same blood draw. Study-wide conclusions, independent of this receptor: Observed TCR beta diversity correlated strongly with the percentage of naive T cells measured by flow cytometry. Donor CMV infection status was unknown, potentially confounding age-related changes in expanded clonotypes. Estimates of total diversity based on one million sequenced T cells were considered lower bounds and underestimates. Observed TCR beta diversity per million T cells fell roughly linearly with age, and a significant reduction was already apparent by age about 38. Compared with the aged group, the long-lived group had more naive CD4+ T cells, fewer expanded clones and increased TCR diversity, a pattern suggesting age selection. Since profiling was done on bulk unsorted PBMCs, naive and antigen-experienced compartments could not be conclusively compared.

The TCR was taken from a man aged 60 to 69 in good health. In this chain, TRBV7-9 is recombined with TRBJ2-7; tentative D gene TRBD2, with 5 bases matching. The sequencing sample was made of blood. The CDR3 here reads CASSPGNRGFSYEQYF. At the DNA level, the sequence is TGTGCCAGCAGCCCCGGGAATCGCGGGTTCTCCTACGAGCAGTACTTC.